These 18 T cell receptor beta chains share one sample of origin, sequenced in a study of OX40 agonist ivuxolimab in advanced cancers. The protocol was immunoSEQ multiplex PCR, while the TCRdb copy is restricted to in-frame clones and leaves out a portion. The table includes about 100,000 clones, 75% to 95% detected once. The specimen comprised CD4+ or CD8+ T cells sorted from blood, sampled in a trial of the OX40 agonist ivuxolimab. The receptors shown here come from an adult with an advanced solid tumor such as melanoma, head and neck, liver or kidney cancer.

This clone showed up just a few times. The chain has TRBV27 and TRBJ1-2; D may be TRBD1 (6 bases). Deletions cut 5 bases from V and 5 bases from J, with 21 bases between. The CDR3 consists of 16 residues. The germline V gene encodes CDR1 MNHEY and CDR2 SMNVEV (reference sequence). CDR3 residues: CASSLNRQVGRYGYTF. The CDR3 DNA sequence: TGTGCCAGCAGTCTTAACCGACAGGTCGGAAGGTATGGCTACACCTTC.

This chain joins TRBV5-4 and TRBJ2-1, with 11 bases fitting TRBD1. This CDR3 region has 16 residues. The ends lost 0 bases at V and 8 bases at J; junction bases unmatched: 7. Germline loops: CDR1 SGHNT, CDR2 YYREEE (reference sequence). The CDR3 protein is CASSLGPGQGDDEQFF. The CDR3 DNA reads TGTGCCAGCAGCTTGGGCCCGGGACAGGGGGACGATGAGCAGTTCTTC.

This clone was found a few times. The rearrangement uses TRBV6-1 and TRBJ1-5; 10 bases are a match to TRBD1. Per germline, CDR1 MNHNS and CDR2 SASEGT. The CDR3 spans 16 residues. Losses at the gene ends were 4 bases for V and 7 bases for J; bases not matched to a gene: 10. CDR3 bases: TGTGCCAGCAGTGCTGGGACAGGGGTTTTCGTCCAGCCCCAGCATTTT. Translating gives CASSAGTGVFVQPQHF.

This chain joins TRBV18 and TRBJ1-1, with no clear D. Germline CDR1 and CDR2: KGHSH and LQKENI. V gave up 2 bases and J gave up 1 base, with 14 bases separating them. The CDR3 extends over 16 amino acids. The CDR3 protein is CASSPSSVRGNTEAFF. The CDR3 nucleotides are TGTGCCAGCTCACCAAGCAGTGTACGAGGGAACACTGAAGCTTTCTTT.

This clone was recorded once. The gene calls are TRBV25-1 and TRBJ2-7; D is perhaps TRBD1 or TRBD2 (5 bases each). Germline CDR1 MGHDK, CDR2 SYGVNS. This CDR3 has 15 amino acids. With 4 bases removed from V and 3 bases from J, the gap between germline ends came to 16 bases. The CDR3 bases are TGTGCCAGCAGTGGATGGGACGTCGGAATCTACGAGCAGTACTTC. It translates to CASSGWDVGIYEQYF.

This chain connects TRBV7-3 to TRBJ2-5, with D possibly called TRBD1 or TRBD2 (5 bases each). This CDR3 contains 14 residues. Looked up from germline, CDR1 is SGHTA and CDR2 is FQGTGA. With 1 base removed from V and 0 bases from J, the gap between germline ends came to 6 bases. Here the CDR3 DNA reads TGTGCCAGCAGCTTAATGGGGGACCAAGAGACCCAGTACTTC. The encoded protein is CASSLMGDQETQYF.

V usage is TRBV5-1 and J usage is TRBJ1-4; D is undetermined. V lost 2 bases to trimming and J lost 5 bases, with 7 bases between them. CDR1 is SGHRS, CDR2 YFSETQ, per germline. This CDR3 has 13 amino acids. In DNA form, the CDR3 reads TGCGCCAGCAGCTTTGGAGGGAATGAAAAACTGTTTTTT. Translating it yields CASSFGGNEKLFF. The variable domain in full, with the rest retrieved from reference TRBV5-1 and TRBJ1-4, is KAGVTQTPRYLIKTRGQQVTLSCSPISGHRSVSWYQQTPGQGLQFLFEYFSETQRNKGNFPGRFSGRQFSNSRSEMNVSTLELGDSALYLCASSFGGNEKLFFGSGTQLSVL.

The J gene is TRBJ2-3, the V gene TRBV5-4; maybe TRBD1 (6 bases). In germline, CDR1 is SGHNT, CDR2 YYREEE (reference sequence). The CDR3 sequence is 15 residues long. V lost 5 bases, J lost 4 bases, and 17 bases lay in between. The CDR3 protein is CASRNPRGSADTQYF. The CDR3 nucleotides read TGTGCCAGCAGAAATCCCAGGGGTTCAGCAGATACGCAGTATTTT.

The chain recombines TRBV2 with TRBJ1-2; D might be TRBD1 (5 bases). CDR1 is SNHLY and CDR2 is FYNNEI in the germline V gene. CDR3 length: 13 residues. V was cut by 3 bases and J by 6 bases, with 11 bases left in between. CDR3 amino acids: CASSDQGMDGYTF. The CDR3 coding sequence is TGTGCCAGCAGTGACCAGGGAATGGATGGCTACACCTTC.

Turning to this clone: Additional DNA sequences in this sample encode the identical CDR3. J is TRBJ2-1 and V is TRBV5-1, with a possible D match to TRBD2 (6 bases). Per germline, CDR1 SGHRS and CDR2 YFSETQ. Trimming took off 0 bases at V and 6 bases at J, with 10 bases between the two ends. The CDR3 length is 14 residues. The CDR3 spells CASSLGQGGNEQFF. CDR3 DNA: TGCGCCAGCAGCTTGGGGCAGGGAGGCAATGAGCAGTTCTTC. Combining the CDR3 with reference TRBV5-1 and TRBJ2-1 gives the whole variable domain KAGVTQTPRYLIKTRGQQVTLSCSPISGHRSVSWYQQTPGQGLQFLFEYFSETQRNKGNFPGRFSGRQFSNSRSEMNVSTLELGDSALYLCASSLGQGGNEQFFGPGTRLTVL.

The J gene is TRBJ2-3, the V gene TRBV5-4; 15 bases map to TRBD2. From germline, CDR1 is SGHNT and CDR2 YYREEE (reference sequence). The CDR3 is 18 amino acids. V was clipped by 3 bases and J by 1 base; unmatched bases: 6. The CDR3 sequence is CASSSGTSGRPGTDTQYF. DNA of the CDR3: TGTGCCAGCAGCTCCGGGACTAGCGGGAGGCCGGGCACAGATACGCAGTATTTT.

The chain couples TRBV11-3 to TRBJ1-1, with a weak D call TRBD1 (6 bases). Germline values: CDR1 SGHNT, CDR2 YENEEA. There are 13 residues in the CDR3. V lost 5 bases, J lost 4 bases, and 11 bases lay in between. The CDR3 protein is CASSRDRLTEAFF. DNA of the CDR3: TGTGCCAGCAGCCGTGACAGGCTCACTGAAGCTTTCTTT.

The genes are TRBV11-2 and TRBJ1-2, with 8 bases identical to TRBD1. The CDR3 has 17 amino acids. Germline lookup yields CDR1 SGHAT and CDR2 FQNNGV. After removal of 0 bases from V and 2 bases from J, the junction contained 8 bases not matched to a gene. The CDR3 nucleotides are TGTGCCAGCAGCTTAGAACCCCCCCGGACAGGGAACTATGGCTACACCTTC. Protein product: CASSLEPPRTGNYGYTF.

The chain joins TRBV4-2 to TRBJ2-4; 13 bases are shared with TRBD2. CDR1 and CDR2 (germline): LGHNA, YNFKEQ. Trimming cost V 4 bases and J 2 bases; bases outside gene matches: 8. This CDR3 is 18 amino acids long. DNA for the CDR3: TGTGCCAGCAGCCTCGGGACTAGCGGGATGGTAACCAAAAACATTCAGTACTTC. This encodes CASSLGTSGMVTKNIQYF.

The chain uses TRBV6-5 and TRBJ1-1; D gene uncertain. Germline V lookup: CDR1 MNHEY, CDR2 SVGAGI. V dropped 4 bases and J dropped 4 bases, with 7 bases sitting between them. This CDR3 is 12 amino acids long. The DNA of the CDR3 is TGTGCCAGCAGTTCACAAGGCACTGAAGCTTTCTTT. Residues: CASSSQGTEAFF.

The chain carries TRBV7-2 and TRBJ2-3; maybe TRBD2 (5 bases). This CDR3 is built from 15 residues. Germline CDR1 is SGHTA and CDR2 is FQGNSA. The germline V and J ends were trimmed by 5 bases and 7 bases, with 19 bases remaining between them. CDR3 amino acids: CASSHQPSGINTQYF. The DNA for the CDR3 is TGTGCCAGCAGCCATCAACCCTCGGGGATAAATACGCAGTATTTT.

The gene calls are TRBV11-1 and TRBJ2-1; 7 nucleotides agree with TRBD1. The germline CDR1 and CDR2 sequences are SGHAT and FQDESV (reference sequence). This CDR3 has 15 amino acids. V lost 5 bases to trimming and J lost 5 bases; unmatched junction nucleotides: 9. The CDR3 spells CASSHVGGTDNEQFF. The CDR3 DNA is TGTGCCAGCAGCCATGTAGGGGGCACCGACAATGAGCAGTTCTTC. Filled out from reference TRBV11-1 and TRBJ2-1, the complete variable domain reads EAEVAQSPRYKITEKSQAVAFWCDPISGHATLYWYRQILGQGPELLVQFQDESVVDDSQLPKDRFSAERLKGVDSTLKIQPAELGDSAMYLCASSHVGGTDNEQFFGPGTRLTVL.

This chain uses TRBV7-9 with TRBJ1-3; perhaps TRBD1 as D (5 bases). CDR1 is SEHNR and CDR2 is FQNEAQ in the germline V gene (reference sequence). The CDR3 loop spans 14 amino acids. V lost 5 bases to trimming and J lost 0 bases, with 8 bases between them. CDR3 in DNA: TGTGCCAGCAGCGGGGACGGCTCTGGAAACACCATATATTTT. Its translation: CASSGDGSGNTIYF. Full variable domain (outside the CDR3, taken from reference TRBV7-9 and TRBJ1-3): DTGVSQNPRHKITKRGQNVTFRCDPISEHNRLYWYRQTLGQGPEFLTYFQNEAQLEKSRLLSDRFSAERPKGSFSTLEIQRTEQGDSAMYLCASSGDGSGNTIYFGEGSWLTVV.